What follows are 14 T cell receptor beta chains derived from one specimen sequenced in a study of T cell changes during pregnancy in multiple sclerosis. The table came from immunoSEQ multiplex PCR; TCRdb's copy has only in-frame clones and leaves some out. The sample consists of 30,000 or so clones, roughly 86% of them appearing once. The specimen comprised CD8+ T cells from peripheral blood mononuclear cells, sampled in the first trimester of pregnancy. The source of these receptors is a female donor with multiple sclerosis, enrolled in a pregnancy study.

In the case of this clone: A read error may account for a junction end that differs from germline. This chain's CDR3 is CASSSTSIDTQYF. The CDR3 DNA sequence: TGTGCCAGCAGCTCGACTAGCATAGATACGCAGTATTTT. The V call is TRBV13, the J call TRBJ2-3; TRBD2 aligns across 7 bases. The CDR3 runs 13 residues. Germline loops: CDR1 PRHDT, CDR2 FYEKMQ (reference sequence). The whole variable domain, filled in from reference TRBV13 and TRBJ2-3, reads AAGVIQSPRHLIKEKRETATLKCYPIPRHDTVYWYQQGPGQDPQFLISFYEKMQSDKGSIPDRFSAQQFSDYHSELNMSSLELGDSALYFCASSSTSIDTQYFGPGTRLTVL.

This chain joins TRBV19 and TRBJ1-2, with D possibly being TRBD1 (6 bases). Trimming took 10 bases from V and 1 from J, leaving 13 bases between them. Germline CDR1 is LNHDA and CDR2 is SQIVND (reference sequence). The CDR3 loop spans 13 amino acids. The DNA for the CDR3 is TGTGCCACCAGGACAGCGCTTAACTATGGCTACACCTTC. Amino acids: CATRTALNYGYTF.

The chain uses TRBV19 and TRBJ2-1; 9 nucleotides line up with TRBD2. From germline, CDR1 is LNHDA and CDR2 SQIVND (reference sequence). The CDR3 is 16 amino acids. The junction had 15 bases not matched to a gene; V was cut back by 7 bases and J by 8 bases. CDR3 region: CASMLSSGASLHEQFF. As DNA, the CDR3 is TGTGCCAGTATGTTGTCTAGCGGGGCGTCATTGCATGAGCAGTTCTTC.

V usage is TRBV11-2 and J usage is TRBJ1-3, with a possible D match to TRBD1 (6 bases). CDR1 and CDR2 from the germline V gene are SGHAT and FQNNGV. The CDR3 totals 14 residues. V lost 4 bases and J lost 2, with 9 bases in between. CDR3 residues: CASSYTGTGNTIYF. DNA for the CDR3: TGTGCCAGCAGCTATACAGGGACTGGAAACACCATATATTTT.

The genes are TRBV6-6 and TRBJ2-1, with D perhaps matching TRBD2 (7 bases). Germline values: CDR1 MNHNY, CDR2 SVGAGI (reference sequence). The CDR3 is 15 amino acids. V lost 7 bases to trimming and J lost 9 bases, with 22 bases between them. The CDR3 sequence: CASNALEGGPSEQFF. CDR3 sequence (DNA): TGTGCCAGCAACGCCCTCGAGGGGGGGCCGAGTGAGCAGTTCTTC.

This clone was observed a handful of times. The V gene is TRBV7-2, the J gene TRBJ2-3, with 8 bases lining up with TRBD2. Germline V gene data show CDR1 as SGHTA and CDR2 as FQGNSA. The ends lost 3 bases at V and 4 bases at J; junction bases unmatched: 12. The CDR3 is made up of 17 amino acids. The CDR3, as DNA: TGTGCCAGCAGCTTCCTCAAGCGGGGGCCGGGGGCAGATACGCAGTATTTT. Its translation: CASSFLKRGPGADTQYF.

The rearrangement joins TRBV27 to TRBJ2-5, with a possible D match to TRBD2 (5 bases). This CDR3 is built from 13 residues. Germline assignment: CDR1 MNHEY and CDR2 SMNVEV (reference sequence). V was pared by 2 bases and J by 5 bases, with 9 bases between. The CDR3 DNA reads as TGTGCCAGCAGTTTAGGGGAGTTGGAGACCCAGTACTTC. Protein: CASSLGELETQYF.

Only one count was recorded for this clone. The CDR3, as DNA: TGCAGCGCCGACCTATCGGACAGCCAAGAGACCCAGTACTTC. Its protein is CSADLSDSQETQYF. The V and J genes are TRBV29-1 and TRBJ2-5, with D possibly being TRBD1 (6 bases). The V and J ends lost 7 bases and 1 base respectively, with 16 bases between them. The length of the CDR3 is 14 residues. Germline lookup yields CDR1 SQVTM and CDR2 ANQGSEA.

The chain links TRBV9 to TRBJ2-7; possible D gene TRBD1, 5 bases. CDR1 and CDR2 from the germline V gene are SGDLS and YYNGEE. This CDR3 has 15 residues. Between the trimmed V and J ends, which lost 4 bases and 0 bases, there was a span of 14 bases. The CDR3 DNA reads TGTGCCAGCAGCCTGGGGCAGGACGACTCCTACGAGCAGTACTTC. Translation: CASSLGQDDSYEQYF.

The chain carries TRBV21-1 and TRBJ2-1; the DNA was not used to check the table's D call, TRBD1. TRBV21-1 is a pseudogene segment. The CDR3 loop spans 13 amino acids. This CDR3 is CAGQSRGHNEQFF. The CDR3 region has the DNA TGTGCCGGACAATCCAGGGGGCACAATGAGCAGTTCTTC.

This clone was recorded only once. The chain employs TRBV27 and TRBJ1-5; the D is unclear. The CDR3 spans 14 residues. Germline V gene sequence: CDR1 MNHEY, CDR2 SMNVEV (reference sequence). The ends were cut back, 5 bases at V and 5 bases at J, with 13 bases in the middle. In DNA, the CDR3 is TGTGCCAGCAGTCCCGGGAGCAACTATCAGCCCCAGCATTTT. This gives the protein CASSPGSNYQPQHF.

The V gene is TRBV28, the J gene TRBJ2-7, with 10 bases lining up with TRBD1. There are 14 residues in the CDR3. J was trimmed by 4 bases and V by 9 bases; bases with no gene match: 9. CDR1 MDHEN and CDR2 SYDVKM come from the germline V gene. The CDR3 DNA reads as TGTGCCAGTGAACTGGACAGGGGGAGTTACGAGCAGTACTTC. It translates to CASELDRGSYEQYF.

The CDR3 bases are TGTGCCAGCAGCGCAGGGACAGGGGAAGGCTACGAGCAGTACTTC. This gives the protein CASSAGTGEGYEQYF. V usage is TRBV7-3 and J usage is TRBJ2-7, with 10 bases that match TRBD1. V shed 5 bases, J shed 3 bases, and the junction held 7 bases outside the gene matches. The CDR3 has 15 amino acids. Germline CDR1 and CDR2: SGHTA and FQGTGA.

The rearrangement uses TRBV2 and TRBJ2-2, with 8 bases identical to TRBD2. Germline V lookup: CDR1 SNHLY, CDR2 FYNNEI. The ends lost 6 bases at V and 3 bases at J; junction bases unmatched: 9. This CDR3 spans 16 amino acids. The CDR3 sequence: CASSPGSGVDTGELFF. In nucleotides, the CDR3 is TGTGCCAGCAGCCCTGGTAGCGGGGTAGACACCGGGGAGCTGTTTTTT.